Each of the 25 T cell receptor beta chains below was sequenced from the same sample in a study of OX40 agonist ivuxolimab in advanced cancers. The data were produced by immunoSEQ multiplex PCR, yet TCRdb's version contains in-frame clones alone and is incomplete. Found here are around 80,000 clones, about nine tenths of them singletons; the top ten hold 0.32%. Sample: CD4+ or CD8+ T cells sorted from blood, taken in a trial of the OX40 agonist ivuxolimab. The receptors were gathered from an adult with an advanced solid tumor such as melanoma, head and neck, liver or kidney cancer.

The chain carries TRBV6-6 and TRBJ2-4, with TRBD2 identical over 12 bases. Per the germline V gene, CDR1 is MNHNY and CDR2 is SVGAGI (reference sequence). The CDR3 spans 16 residues. J gave up 6 bases and V 2 bases, and 5 bases lay outside the gene matches. CDR3 residues: CASSYPTSGRSNIQYF. CDR3 DNA sequence: TGTGCCAGCAGTTACCCGACTAGCGGGAGATCAAACATTCAGTACTTC.

The genes are TRBV6-5 and TRBJ2-5, with D uncertain. V was pared by 4 bases and J by 5 bases, with 11 bases between. The length of the CDR3 is 13 residues. Germline loops: CDR1 MNHEY, CDR2 SVGAGI. The CDR3 DNA reads as TGTGCCAGCAGTTCAGGCGCCCCGGAGACCCAGTACTTC. Amino acids: CASSSGAPETQYF.

V gene TRBV7-6 combines with J gene TRBJ2-5; D gene unclear. Germline V gene sequence: CDR1 SGHVS, CDR2 FNYEAQ. The CDR3 covers 15 residues. V lost 0 bases, J lost 4 bases, and 12 bases lay in between. The CDR3 reads CASSLARGSGETQYF. The CDR3 DNA is TGTGCCAGCAGCTTAGCGCGAGGATCTGGAGAGACCCAGTACTTC.

The chain joins TRBV2 to TRBJ1-2, with D possibly TRBD1 on 5 matching bases. V lost 6 bases and J 3 bases, leaving 26 bases between the germline ends. The CDR3 is made up of 18 amino acids. The V gene's germline CDR1 is SNHLY and CDR2 FYNNEI. CDR3 protein: CASSETRQGQIPHYGYTF. The CDR3, as DNA: TGTGCCAGCAGCGAGACGAGGCAGGGCCAAATCCCACACTATGGCTACACCTTC.

In this sample, this clone turned up once. This chain joins TRBV5-4 and TRBJ1-2, with 7 nucleotides matching TRBD1. V lost 4 bases and J lost 7; bases outside the gene matches: 7. The CDR3 consists of 13 residues. Germline V CDR1 and CDR2: SGHNT, YYREEE (reference sequence). CDR3 protein: CASSLTGEVGYTF. The CDR3 coding sequence is TGTGCCAGCAGCCTCACAGGGGAGGTTGGCTACACCTTC.

The chain joins TRBV28 to TRBJ1-4, with 7 positions matching TRBD1. The J segment lost 8 bases and the V segment lost 5 bases, leaving 11 bases of the junction unmatched. The CDR3 consists of 15 residues. Germline-derived CDR1 and CDR2 are MDHEN and SYDVKM. The CDR3 DNA sequence: TGTGCCAGCAGTGCTAACAGGGGCCTTCGAGAAAAACTGTTTTTT. Amino acids: CASSANRGLREKLFF.

The chain has TRBV30 and TRBJ1-5, with 8 bases matching TRBD1. The CDR3 loop spans 14 amino acids. The trim removed 4 bases at V and 3 bases at J, leaving 5 bases unmatched. Germline CDR1 reads GTSNPN; CDR2 reads SVGIG (reference sequence). The CDR3 sequence is CAWTGGINNQPQHF. In DNA, the CDR3 is TGTGCCTGGACAGGGGGCATTAACAATCAGCCCCAGCATTTT. Full variable domain (rest looked up from reference TRBV30 and TRBJ1-5): SQTIHQWPATLVQPVGSPLSLECTVEGTSNPNLYWYRQAAGRGLQLLFYSVGIGQISSEVPQNLSASRPQDRQFILSSKKLLLSDSGFYLCAWTGGINNQPQHFGDGTRLSIL.

The chain couples TRBV4-3 to TRBJ1-2; D remains unclear. V lost 0 bases, J lost 8 bases, and 13 bases lay in between. From germline, CDR1 is LGHNA and CDR2 YSLEER. The CDR3 runs 14 residues. CDR3: CASSQDRSMRGYTF. The CDR3, as DNA: TGCGCCAGCAGCCAAGACCGATCAATGCGCGGCTACACCTTC.

J is TRBJ1-1 and V is TRBV7-9; tentative D call: TRBD1 (6 bases). The V end was cut by 5 bases, the J end by 0 bases, with 13 bases between. This CDR3 is 15 amino acids long. The germline CDR1 and CDR2 sequences are SEHNR and FQNEAQ (reference sequence). The CDR3 is CASSEGGRMNTEAFF. CDR3 DNA: TGTGCCAGCAGCGAGGGGGGGCGGATGAACACTGAAGCTTTCTTT.

This clone showed up just a few times. The J gene is TRBJ1-1, the V gene TRBV5-1; D is unresolved. Looked up from germline, CDR1 is SGHRS and CDR2 is YFSETQ. This CDR3 comprises 14 residues. Trimming took 6 bases from V and 8 from J, leaving 20 bases between them. The CDR3 DNA reads as TGCGCCAGCACACAAGCGGGCCTATTGGAAGAAGCTTTCTTT. Its protein product is CASTQAGLLEEAFF.

V is TRBV5-4 and J is TRBJ2-1, with D uncertain. The CDR3 contains 15 residues. Trimming removed 1 base from V and 3 bases from J, with 11 bases in between. Per germline, CDR1 SGHNT and CDR2 YYREEE (reference sequence). The CDR3 DNA sequence: TGTGCCAGCAGCTTGCAGACCACCCTCTACAATGAGCAGTTCTTC. Residues: CASSLQTTLYNEQFF.

The V gene is TRBV7-6, the J gene TRBJ1-3; D unresolved. The CDR3 is 13 residues long. The V end lost 9 bases, the J end lost 1 base, and 10 bases lay between the germline ends. Germline-derived CDR1 and CDR2 are SGHVS and FNYEAQ. CDR3 in amino acids: CASRAASGNTIYF. In DNA form, the CDR3 reads TGTGCCAGTAGGGCAGCTTCTGGAAACACCATATATTTT. The full variable domain, with the rest looked up from reference TRBV7-6 and TRBJ1-3, is GAGVSQSPRYKVTKRGQDVALRCDPISGHVSLYWYRQALGQGPEFLTYFNYEAQQDKSGLPNDRFSAERPEGSISTLTIQRTEQRDSAMYRCASRAASGNTIYFGEGSWLTVV.

The genes are TRBV5-1 and TRBJ2-3; 9 nucleotides match TRBD2. The CDR3 is 16 amino acids. V shed 2 bases and J 2 bases; nucleotides not matched to a gene: 6. In germline, CDR1 is SGHRS, CDR2 YFSETQ. CDR3 coding DNA: TGCGCCAGCAGCTTCCCTAGCGGGACTTTCACAGATACGCAGTATTTT. Amino acids: CASSFPSGTFTDTQYF.

This clone was found once. This rearrangement joins TRBV5-4 to TRBJ1-2; D not resolved. Looked up from germline, CDR1 is SGHNT and CDR2 is YYREEE (reference sequence). The CDR3 sequence is 14 residues long. V shed 0 bases and J shed 8 bases, with 14 bases lying between them. The CDR3 region is CASSLGSRVSGYTF. As DNA, the CDR3 is TGTGCCAGCAGCTTGGGTTCGAGGGTTAGCGGCTACACCTTC.

J is TRBJ1-1 and V is TRBV2; D might be TRBD1 (6 bases). With 6 bases removed from V and 7 bases from J, the gap between germline ends came to 15 bases. The CDR3 length is 13 residues. Germline V gene sequence: CDR1 SNHLY, CDR2 FYNNEI. CDR3 amino acids: CASRYIQGNEAFF. CDR3 nucleotide sequence: TGTGCCAGCAGGTATATACAGGGAAATGAAGCTTTCTTT.

The rearrangement joins TRBV28 to TRBJ1-2, with D perhaps matching TRBD1 (6 bases). V shed 0 bases and J shed 8 bases, with 16 bases lying between them. This CDR3 has 15 residues. The germline V gene has CDR1 MDHEN and CDR2 SYDVKM. CDR3 in amino acids: CASSLWDRDKKGYTF. The CDR3 DNA follows: TGTGCCAGCAGTTTATGGGACCGGGACAAAAAGGGCTACACCTTC.

The V gene is TRBV5-1, the J gene TRBJ2-1; weak D call: TRBD1 (6 bases). This CDR3 spans 15 amino acids. CDR1 is SGHRS, CDR2 YFSETQ, per germline. The V end lost 6 bases, the J end lost 0 bases, and 13 bases lay between the germline ends. The CDR3 coding sequence is TGCGCCAGCACTCCGCAGGGGAGCTCCTACAATGAGCAGTTCTTC. Protein: CASTPQGSSYNEQFF.

The rearrangement uses TRBV19 and TRBJ1-5; D remains unclear. The CDR3 totals 15 residues. Germline V gene data show CDR1 as LNHDA and CDR2 as SQIVND (reference sequence). Trimming stripped 2 bases from V and 0 bases from J, with 8 bases between. CDR3 residues: CASSIRAGSNQPQHF. CDR3 sequence (DNA): TGTGCCAGTAGTATACGCGCGGGTAGCAATCAGCCCCAGCATTTT.

The genes are TRBV30 and TRBJ2-3; TRBD2 is a possible D gene (6 bases). This CDR3 is 11 amino acids long. CDR1 and CDR2 from the germline V gene are GTSNPN and SVGIG (reference sequence). V shed 7 bases and J shed 6 bases, with 11 bases lying between them. DNA for the CDR3: TGTGCCTATTCTAGCGCGGATACGCAGTATTTT. Amino acid sequence: CAYSSADTQYF.

The genes are TRBV7-2 and TRBJ2-5, with D possibly matching TRBD1 (6 bases). Germline V CDR1 and CDR2: SGHTA, FQGNSA. The germline V and J ends were trimmed by 0 bases and 2 bases, with 7 bases remaining between them. The CDR3 has 14 amino acids. CDR3 amino acids: CASSLAGQQETQYF. In DNA, the CDR3 is TGTGCCAGCAGCTTAGCGGGACAACAAGAGACCCAGTACTTC. Looking up the rest from reference TRBV7-2 and TRBJ2-5 gives the full variable domain: GAGVSQSPSNKVTEKGKDVELRCDPISGHTALYWYRQSLGQGLEFLIYFQGNSAPDKSGLPSDRFSAERTGGSVSTLTIQRTQQEDSAVYLCASSLAGQQETQYFGPGTRLLVL.

The chain couples TRBV10-2 to TRBJ1-5; D is perhaps TRBD1 (6 bases). V was clipped by 6 bases and J by 4 bases, with 10 bases between them. The CDR3 runs to 13 residues. Germline V CDR1 and CDR2: WSHSY, SAAADI. The CDR3 here is CASSPDRNQPQHF. The DNA for the CDR3 is TGCGCCAGCAGCCCAGACAGGAATCAGCCCCAGCATTTT.

This clone was detected only once. This chain links TRBV9 with TRBJ1-5; D is unresolved. The CDR3 is made up of 15 amino acids. Germline V lookup: CDR1 SGDLS, CDR2 YYNGEE. Trimming pared 0 bases from V and 2 bases from J, leaving 9 bases between. The CDR3 coding sequence is TGTGCCAGCAGCGTAGGGGGATTGGGCAATCAGCCCCAGCATTTT. Residues: CASSVGGLGNQPQHF. The entire variable domain, with the rest obtained from reference TRBV9 and TRBJ1-5, is as follows: DSGVTQTPKHLITATGQRVTLRCSPRSGDLSVYWYQQSLDQGLQFLIQYYNGEERAKGNILERFSAQQFPDLHSELNLSSLELGDSALYFCASSVGGLGNQPQHFGDGTRLSIL.

The chain carries TRBV7-2 and TRBJ2-3; the D is unclear. Per the germline V gene, CDR1 is SGHTA and CDR2 is FQGNSA. The CDR3 covers 11 residues. V was clipped by 4 bases and J by 6 bases, with 5 bases between them. The CDR3: CASSSRDTQYF. CDR3 coding DNA: TGTGCCAGCAGCTCCAGGGATACGCAGTATTTT. The variable domain in full, with the rest retrieved from reference TRBV7-2 and TRBJ2-3, is GAGVSQSPSNKVTEKGKDVELRCDPISGHTALYWYRQSLGQGLEFLIYFQGNSAPDKSGLPSDRFSAERTGGSVSTLTIQRTQQEDSAVYLCASSSRDTQYFGPGTRLTVL.

The chain is built from TRBV11-2 and TRBJ1-1; TRBD1 might be the D (6 bases). This CDR3 has 16 residues. V lost 2 bases and J lost 3, with 16 bases in between. Germline V gene lookup returns CDR1 SGHAT and CDR2 FQNNGV. The CDR3 spells CASSLRRGRGDTEAFF. The CDR3 DNA is TGTGCCAGCAGCTTAAGACGGGGGCGCGGGGACACTGAAGCTTTCTTT. The full variable domain, with the rest looked up from reference TRBV11-2 and TRBJ1-1, is EAGVAQSPRYKIIEKRQSVAFWCNPISGHATLYWYQQILGQGPKLLIQFQNNGVVDDSQLPKDRFSAERLKGVDSTLKIQPAKLEDSAVYLCASSLRRGRGDTEAFFGQGTRLTVV.

The rearrangement uses TRBV6-6 and TRBJ1-5, with D possibly matching TRBD1 (5 bases). The CDR3 contains 12 residues. The V end was cut by 7 bases, the J end by 6 bases, with 10 bases between. Germline CDR1 MNHNY, CDR2 SVGAGI (reference sequence). CDR3 protein: CASNDGGQPQHF. The DNA of the CDR3 is TGTGCCAGCAACGACGGGGGTCAGCCCCAGCATTTT.